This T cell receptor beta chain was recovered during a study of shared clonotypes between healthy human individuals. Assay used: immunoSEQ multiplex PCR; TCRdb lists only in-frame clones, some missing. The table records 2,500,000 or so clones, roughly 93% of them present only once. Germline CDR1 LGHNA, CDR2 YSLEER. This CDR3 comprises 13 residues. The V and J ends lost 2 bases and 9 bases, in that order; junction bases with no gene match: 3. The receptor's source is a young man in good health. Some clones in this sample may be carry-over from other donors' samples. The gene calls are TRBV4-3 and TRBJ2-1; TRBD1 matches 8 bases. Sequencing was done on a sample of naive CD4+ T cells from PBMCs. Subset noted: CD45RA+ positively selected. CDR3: CASSQRTGTEQFF. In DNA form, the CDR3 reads TGCGCCAGCAGCCAAAGGACAGGGACTGAGCAGTTCTTC.